The text below deals with one T cell receptor beta chain. Looked up from germline, CDR1 is SGHRS and CDR2 is YFSETQ. V shed 3 bases, J shed 10 bases, and the junction held 11 bases outside the gene matches. The CDR3 loop spans 16 amino acids. Extraction and reverse transcription of RNA yielded cDNA as the sequencing template. Some clones are missing from TCRdb's copy, which holds only in-frame ones; the method was immunoSEQ multiplex PCR. The data show around 86,000 clones, about three quarters seen once. Regarding treatment: oral pan-JAK inhibitor, 5-10 mg twice daily. This sample stems from a study of CD8+ T cells in alopecia areata.

This chain connects TRBV5-1 to TRBJ2-1; TRBD1 matches 12 bases. The sample was CD8+ T cells sorted from blood, taken between weeks 43 and 45, from a patient treated with tofacitinib. This clonotype was obtained from a human donor with alopecia areata. The CDR3 here is CASSSHRDRGQGEQFF. In nucleotides, the CDR3 is TGCGCCAGCAGCTCTCACCGGGACAGGGGGCAGGGGGAGCAGTTCTTC.